Below are 5 T cell receptor beta chains sequenced from a single sample in a study of OX40 agonist ivuxolimab in advanced cancers. The repertoire was sequenced with immunoSEQ multiplex PCR; TCRdb's copy has only in-frame clones and lacks some. Altogether roughly 12,000 clones are present, approximately 87% being singletons, with the ten largest covering approximately 50%. Sample: CD4+ or CD8+ T cells sorted from blood, taken in a trial of the OX40 agonist ivuxolimab. The receptors were gathered from an adult with an advanced solid tumor such as melanoma, head and neck, liver or kidney cancer.

The chain is built from TRBV21-1 and TRBJ2-1; no check of the table's D call, TRBD2, against the DNA was made. TRBV21-1 is deemed a pseudogene. CDR3 length: 14 amino acids. This chain's CDR3 is CASSDQRGYNEQFF. The CDR3 DNA sequence: TGTGCCAGCAGTGACCAGCGGGGGTACAATGAGCAGTTCTTC.

The sample holds a few counts of this clone. The chain has TRBV30 and TRBJ2-1; D is undetermined. Germline CDR1 is GTSNPN and CDR2 is SVGIG (reference sequence). V was clipped by 0 bases and J by 6 bases, with 6 bases between them. This CDR3 comprises 12 residues. The chain's CDR3 is CAWSVFSNEQFF. CDR3 DNA: TGTGCCTGGAGTGTATTTTCCAATGAGCAGTTCTTC.

This clone showed up just once. CDR3 amino acids: CASSQTGVGETQYF. The CDR3, as DNA: TGTGCCAGCTCACAGACAGGGGTTGGAGAGACCCAGTACTTC. The gene calls are TRBV18 and TRBJ2-5; 8 bases agree with TRBD1. V was pared by 4 bases and J by 4 bases, with 5 bases of the junction left unmatched. CDR3 length equals 14 residues. The V gene's germline CDR1 is KGHSH and CDR2 LQKENI.

V usage is TRBV28 and J usage is TRBJ1-1, with D perhaps TRBD1 (5 bases). This CDR3 spans 13 amino acids. Germline lookup yields CDR1 MDHEN and CDR2 SYDVKM. Trimming took 7 bases from V and 5 from J, leaving 14 bases between them. CDR3 in amino acids: CASTLGVRTEAFF. In nucleotides, the CDR3 is TGTGCCAGCACCCTGGGGGTACGGACTGAAGCTTTCTTT.

This sequence joins TRBV6-5 and TRBJ2-3, with TRBD2 matching over 10 bases. V gave up 3 bases and J gave up 5 bases; unmatched junction bases: 5. Germline CDR1 MNHEY, CDR2 SVGAGI. The CDR3 consists of 15 residues. The CDR3 sequence is CASSYASGSVDTQYF. The CDR3 nucleotides are TGTGCCAGCAGTTATGCTAGCGGGAGCGTAGATACGCAGTATTTT.